One T cell receptor beta chain is described in this entry. The antigen is not known. An end of the junction differs from the germline gene, which may be a read error. These data originate in a study of blood T cells in healthy people across ages. Study-level findings and limits: Older age went with lower TCR beta diversity per million T cells, in a roughly linear way. Higher diversity, along with more naive CD4+ cells, distinguished long-lived donors from aged donors.

This CDR3 is 14 amino acids long. Germline V CDR1 and CDR2: SGHNT, YENEEA. Using a J-beta primer mix together with a sample-barcoded 5' primer, a second PCR was run for about 7 to 12 cycles. Tags on each cDNA molecule came from a template-switch adaptor with 12 random nucleotides. CDR3-containing paired-end reads numbered at least 2.5 million in each sample. TCRdb processed the 5' RACE reads anew with MiXCR; each CDR3 protein has one entry. Altogether around 870,000 distinct CDR3 sequences are present, about 30% being singletons, with the ten largest covering about 18%. The chain couples TRBV11-3 to TRBJ1-1, with 7 bases identical to TRBD1. The sequenced sample consisted of blood. This clonotype was obtained from a woman aged 80 or older in good health. The DNA for the CDR3 is TGTGCCGGCAGCTTAACAGGGGTGCTAACTGAAGCTTTCTTT. It encodes CAGSLTGVLTEAFF.